The 14 T cell receptor beta chains below all came from one sample that was sequenced in a study of neurological immune-mediated disorders. TCRdb re-called the 5' RACE reads with MiXCR, one entry per CDR3 protein. This table has some 76,000 distinct CDR3 sequences, approximately 3.4% appearing once. The specimen sequenced was PBMCs. These receptors all come from a woman aged 50 to 65 with multiple sclerosis.

This clonotype has a count of ten or more. The CDR3 loop is CASSRDSTEAFF. CDR3 coding DNA: TGTGCCAGCAGTCGCGACAGCACTGAAGCTTTCTTT. The chain joins TRBV6-5 to TRBJ1-1; TRBD1 might be the D (5 bases). The CDR3 is 12 residues long. Germline-derived CDR1 and CDR2 are MNHEY and SVGAGI. Trimming left V 5 bases short and J 4 bases short, with 8 bases between.

This clonotype has a handful of counts. V usage is TRBV15 and J usage is TRBJ2-1; no firm D call. Germline lookup yields CDR1 LNHNV and CDR2 YYDKDF (reference sequence). With 3 bases removed from V and 8 bases from J, the gap between germline ends came to 14 bases. The CDR3 is 14 residues long. CDR3: CATSSTSAHDEQFF. The CDR3 DNA reads TGTGCCACCAGCAGCACCTCTGCGCACGATGAGCAGTTCTTC. Looking up the rest from reference TRBV15 and TRBJ2-1 gives the full variable domain: DAMVIQNPRYQVTQFGKPVTLSCSQTLNHNVMYWYQQKSSQAPKLLFHYYDKDFNNEADTPDNFQSRRPNTSFCFLDIRSPGLGDTAMYLCATSSTSAHDEQFFGPGTRLTVL.

This clonotype was seen repeatedly, ten times or more. The gene calls are TRBV10-3 and TRBJ1-5; 11 bases agree with TRBD1. The trim removed 9 bases at V and 10 bases at J, leaving 5 bases unmatched. The CDR3 has 12 residues. Germline V lookup: CDR1 ENHRY, CDR2 SYGVKD. In DNA, the CDR3 is TGTGCCATAGGGGACAGGGGGTACCCCCAGCATTTT. Protein sequence: CAIGDRGYPQHF.

This clonotype was counted at least ten times. The chain recombines TRBV14 with TRBJ1-6; D is possibly TRBD1 (6 bases). Trimming shortened V by 4 bases and J by 5 bases, and 15 bases separated the two germline ends. The length of the CDR3 is 16 residues. Germline loops: CDR1 SGHDN, CDR2 FVKESK. CDR3 in amino acids: CASSLRGGQDNSPLHF. The CDR3 nucleotides read TGTGCCAGCAGCCTCAGGGGAGGGCAGGATAATTCACCCCTCCACTTT.

There are many counts of this clonotype. The chain uses TRBV14 and TRBJ2-1; 8 bases are a match to TRBD1. Germline CDR1 is SGHDN and CDR2 is FVKESK. V was clipped by 0 bases and J by 8 bases; unmatched bases: 9. This CDR3 region has 16 residues. CDR3 nucleotides: TGTGCCAGCAGCCAAGATGCCGGACAGGGCCGGGATGAGCAGTTCTTC. Its translation is CASSQDAGQGRDEQFF.

Ten or more counts support this clonotype. V is TRBV20-1 and J is TRBJ2-6, with unresolved D. V lost 3 bases to trimming and J lost 2 bases, with 17 bases between them. The germline V gene has CDR1 DFQATT and CDR2 SNEGSKA (reference sequence). This CDR3 has 17 amino acids. CDR3 region: CSASGLYHGAGANVLTF. CDR3 sequence (DNA): TGCAGTGCTAGCGGTCTCTATCATGGGGCTGGGGCCAACGTCCTGACTTTC.

In its sample, this clonotype was seen many times. The chain combines TRBV4-2 with TRBJ2-5; 7 positions agree with TRBD2. V was clipped by 1 base and J by 4 bases; unmatched bases: 6. The germline CDR1 and CDR2 sequences are LGHNA and YNFKEQ. The CDR3 totals 15 residues. CDR3 region: CASSQVQREGETQYF. The CDR3 nucleotides are TGTGCCAGCAGCCAAGTTCAGAGGGAGGGAGAGACCCAGTACTTC.

This clonotype was counted many times. The CDR3 region is CATGQGTDTQYF. CDR3 nucleotides: TGTGCCACGGGACAGGGCACAGATACGCAGTATTTT. V and J are TRBV10-3 and TRBJ2-3, with 8 bases fitting TRBD1. The junction had 1 base not matched to a gene; V was cut back by 10 bases and J by 1 base. Germline V gene lookup returns CDR1 ENHRY and CDR2 SYGVKD. The CDR3 is made up of 12 amino acids.

This clonotype has ten or more counts. The chain joins TRBV7-8 to TRBJ1-2; D gene unclear. Trimming took off 1 base at V and 2 bases at J, with 11 bases between the two ends. This CDR3 contains 15 residues. Germline CDR1 is SGHVS and CDR2 is FQNEAQ. In DNA, the CDR3 is TGTGCCAGCAGCTTAGGCTTAGGACGGAACTATGGCTACACCTTC. Translated, it gives CASSLGLGRNYGYTF. The whole variable domain, remainder taken from reference TRBV7-8 and TRBJ1-2, is GAGVSQSPRYKVAKRGQDVALRCDPISGHVSLFWYQQALGQGPEFLTYFQNEAQLDKSGLPSDRFFAERPEGSVSTLKIQRTQQEDSAVYLCASSLGLGRNYGYTFGSGTRLTVV.

This clonotype was recorded at least ten times. The V call is TRBV20-1, the J call TRBJ2-7, with 8 bases that match TRBD1. Trimming took 6 bases from V and 2 from J; bases not matched to a gene: 12. CDR3 length: 15 amino acids. CDR1 is DFQATT and CDR2 is SNEGSKA in the germline V gene (reference sequence). CDR3 amino acids: CSARTPGGSTYEQYF. CDR3 DNA sequence: TGCAGTGCCCGGACCCCAGGGGGCAGCACCTACGAGCAGTACTTC.

In its sample, this clonotype was seen a few times. A clone one base away is much larger, so this may be a read error. It is likely a read error, because the conserved phenylalanine at the end of the CDR3 is missing. The DNA of the CDR3 is TGTGCCAGCAGTTTTAAGCCTATCGAGCAGTTCTGC. Translated: CASSFKPIEQFC. The chain has TRBV12-3 or TRBV12-4 and TRBJ2-1; D not resolved. V lost 3 bases and J 10 bases, leaving 10 bases between the germline ends. The length of the CDR3 is 12 residues.

There are a few counts of this clonotype. The chain links TRBV4-3 to TRBJ2-3; perhaps TRBD2 as D (6 bases). The CDR3 contains 14 residues. Between the trimmed V and J ends, which lost 2 bases and 4 bases, there was a span of 10 bases. Germline values: CDR1 LGHNA, CDR2 YSLEER. The chain's CDR3 is CASSQLLAADTQYF. The DNA of the CDR3 is TGCGCCAGCAGCCAATTGTTAGCGGCAGATACGCAGTATTTT.

The sample holds many counts of this clonotype. The rearrangement uses TRBV12-3 or TRBV12-4 and TRBJ1-5, with TRBD1 matching 8 bases. Trimming at V came to 3 bases and at J to 7 bases, leaving 8 bases not matched to a gene. The CDR3 is 15 amino acids. The CDR3 region is CASSFKYRGVQPQHF. The CDR3 bases are TGTGCCAGCAGTTTTAAGTACAGGGGGGTCCAGCCCCAGCATTTT.

This clonotype was observed many times. The chain couples TRBV10-3 to TRBJ1-5; D might be TRBD1 (6 bases). The CDR3 runs to 15 residues. Trimming shortened V by 0 bases and J by 3 bases, and 9 bases separated the two germline ends. CDR1 ENHRY and CDR2 SYGVKD come from the germline V gene. The CDR3 is CAISESPGDNQPQHF. The CDR3 bases are TGTGCCATCAGTGAGTCCCCAGGGGACAATCAGCCCCAGCATTTT.